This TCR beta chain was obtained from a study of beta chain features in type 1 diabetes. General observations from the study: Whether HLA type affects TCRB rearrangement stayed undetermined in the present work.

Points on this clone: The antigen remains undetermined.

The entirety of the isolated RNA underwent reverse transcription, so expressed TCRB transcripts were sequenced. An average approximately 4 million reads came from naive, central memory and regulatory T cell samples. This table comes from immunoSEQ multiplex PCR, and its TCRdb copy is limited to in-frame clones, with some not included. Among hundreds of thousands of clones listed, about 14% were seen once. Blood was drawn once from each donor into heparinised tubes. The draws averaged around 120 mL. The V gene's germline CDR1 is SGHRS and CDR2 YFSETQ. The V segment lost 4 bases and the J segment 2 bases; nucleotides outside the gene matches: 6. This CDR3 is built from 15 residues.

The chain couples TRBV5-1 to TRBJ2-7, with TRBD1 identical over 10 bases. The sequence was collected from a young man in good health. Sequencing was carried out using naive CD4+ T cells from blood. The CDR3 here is CASSGPDRGAYEQYF. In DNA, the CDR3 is TGCGCCAGCAGCGGTCCGGACAGGGGGGCCTACGAGCAGTACTTC.